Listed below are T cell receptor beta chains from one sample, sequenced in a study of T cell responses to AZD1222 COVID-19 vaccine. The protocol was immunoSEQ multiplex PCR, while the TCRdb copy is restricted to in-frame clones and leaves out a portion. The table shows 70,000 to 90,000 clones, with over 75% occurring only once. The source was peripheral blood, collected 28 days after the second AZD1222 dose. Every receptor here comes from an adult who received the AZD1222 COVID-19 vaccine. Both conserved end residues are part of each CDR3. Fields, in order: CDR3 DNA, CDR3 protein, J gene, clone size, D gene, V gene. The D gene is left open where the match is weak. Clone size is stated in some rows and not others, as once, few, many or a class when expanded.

DNA: TGTGCCAGCAGCCAAAGAAACAGGGAGAATGAGCAGTTCTTC; CDR3: CASSQRNRENEQFF; J: TRBJ2-1; size: NA; D: NA; V: TRBV14
DNA: TGTGCCAGTAGTTCCGGGACCGCCTACGAGCAGTACTTC; CDR3: CASSSGTAYEQYF; J: TRBJ2-7; size: NA; D: NA; V: TRBV19
DNA: TGTGCCAGCAGTGACGACAGGGTAGGGGAAAATGAAAAACTGTTTTTT; CDR3: CASSDDRVGENEKLFF; J: TRBJ1-4; size: once; D: TRBD1; V: TRBV2
DNA: TGTGCCAGCGGCAGACACTACGAGCAGTACTTC; CDR3: CASGRHYEQYF; J: TRBJ2-7; size: once; D: NA; V: TRBV28
DNA: TGCAGCGTTGGTGTAATGAACACTGAAGCTTTCTTT; CDR3: CSVGVMNTEAFF; J: TRBJ1-1; size: NA; D: NA; V: TRBV29-1
DNA: TGTGCGTTATCCCGGGGGACTTACAATGAGCAGTTCTTC; CDR3: CALSRGTYNEQFF; J: TRBJ2-1; size: NA; D: NA; V: TRBV30
DNA: TGCGCCAGCAGCGGGACAGGACGTGGCTACGAGCAGTACTTC; CDR3: CASSGTGRGYEQYF; J: TRBJ2-7; size: once; D: TRBD1; V: TRBV10-2
DNA: TGTGCCAGCAGCGAAGGACTAGTGAATGAGCAGTTCTTC; CDR3: CASSEGLVNEQFF; J: TRBJ2-1; size: few; D: TRBD2; V: TRBV11-2
DNA: TGTGCCAGCAGCTCCCTTGGGCAGGCGGGTGAGCAGTTCTTC; CDR3: CASSSLGQAGEQFF; J: TRBJ2-1; size: NA; D: NA; V: TRBV11-2
DNA: TGTGCCAGCAGTTATGAGCGGGGGAGCTCCTACGAGCAGTACTTC; CDR3: CASSYERGSSYEQYF; J: TRBJ2-7; size: NA; D: TRBD2; V: TRBV6-6
DNA: TGCAGCGTGATACAGGGGGGGTCTGGTGGCTACACCTTC; CDR3: CSVIQGGSGGYTF; J: TRBJ1-2; size: NA; D: TRBD1; V: TRBV29-1
DNA: TGTGCCAGCAGTCGGACAGGGGTAGGAAACACCATATATTTT; CDR3: CASSRTGVGNTIYF; J: TRBJ1-3; size: NA; D: TRBD1; V: TRBV6-5
DNA: TGTGCCAGCTTGGACAGGAGGTCCCTCTATGGCTACACCTTC; CDR3: CASLDRRSLYGYTF; J: TRBJ1-2; size: NA; D: TRBD1; V: TRBV19
DNA: TGTGCCAGCAGAAATAGGGCAGCTGAAAAACTGTTTTTT; CDR3: CASRNRAAEKLFF; J: TRBJ1-4; size: NA; D: NA; V: TRBV2
DNA: TGTGCCAGCAGCGATTATCGGGGGGGCGGAACAGATACGCAGTATTTT; CDR3: CASSDYRGGGTDTQYF; J: TRBJ2-3; size: NA; D: TRBD2; V: TRBV28
DNA: TGTGCCAGTAGAAGACGGGGGTACAACGAGCAGTACTTC; CDR3: CASRRRGYNEQYF; J: TRBJ2-7; size: NA; D: NA; V: TRBV19
DNA: TGTGCCAGCAGCTGGGGGGAGGTAGAGACCCAGTACTTC; CDR3: CASSWGEVETQYF; J: TRBJ2-5; size: NA; D: NA; V: TRBV3-1/TRBV3-2
DNA: TGTGCCAGCGTAGGACAGTCTTTTGATTCACCCCTCCACTTT; CDR3: CASVGQSFDSPLHF; J: TRBJ1-6; size: NA; D: NA; V: TRBV2
DNA: TGTGCCAGCAGTTTATCTCGGGACAAGCAGTACTTC; CDR3: CASSLSRDKQYF; J: TRBJ2-7; size: NA; D: NA; V: TRBV28
DNA: TGTGCCAGCAGTGTCAGTCAGATCGGCTACACCTTC; CDR3: CASSVSQIGYTF; J: TRBJ1-2; size: NA; D: NA; V: TRBV2